This T cell receptor beta chain comes out of a study of cytomegalovirus exposure and HLA in healthy donors. Remarks on this clone: Its antigen remains unknown.

Study-wide findings and caveats: Among TCR beta chains, those listed as cytomegalovirus-associated numbered around 160. Follow-up analysis later connected one missense variant in DCLRE1C with trimming of TCR beta V- and J-genes. Associated with HLA alleles at 0.05 false discovery rate in a later analysis were around 17,000 TCR beta sequences.

The CDR3 runs 14 residues. With 1 base removed from V and 7 bases from J, the gap between germline ends came to 11 bases. Germline V lookup: CDR1 KGHSH, CDR2 LQKENI. PCR used 60 Vbeta primers and 13 Jbeta primers. Sequencing was performed with immunoSEQ multiplex PCR; in TCRdb, only in-frame clones are kept and a portion is missing. The repertoire includes some 100,000 clones, 60% to 85% of them detected once, and about 10% sits in the top ten. The receptor's source is a man aged 50 to 59 in good health and CMV-seronegative. The chain joins TRBV18 to TRBJ1-5; a weak D match, TRBD1 (5 bases). Source material: PBMCs. The CDR3 region is CASSPQRGGQPQHF. The CDR3 DNA reads TGTGCCAGCTCACCACAAAGGGGTGGACAGCCCCAGCATTTT.